This TCR beta chain was sequenced for a study of blood T cell repertoires in COVID-19. Background on the study: Whether acute or convalescent, the COVID-19 samples came from the United States, Italy and Spain. T cells, B-cell-depleted T cells, or PBMCs supplied cDNA or gDNA.

CDR1 and CDR2 (germline): KGHDR, SFDVKD. Trimming pared 4 bases from V and 5 bases from J, leaving 11 bases between. This CDR3 contains 13 residues. The data were produced by immunoSEQ multiplex PCR, yet TCRdb's version contains in-frame clones alone and is incomplete. The table records 90,000 to 150,000 clones, 70% to 80% of them present only once. The material sequenced was peripheral blood. The gene calls are TRBV24-1 and TRBJ2-7; a weak D match, TRBD1 (5 bases). The TCR comes from a human donor in a cohort sampled during active COVID-19. CDR3 region: CATSDSDSDEQYF. CDR3 DNA sequence: TGTGCCACCAGTGACTCCGACAGTGACGAGCAGTACTTC.